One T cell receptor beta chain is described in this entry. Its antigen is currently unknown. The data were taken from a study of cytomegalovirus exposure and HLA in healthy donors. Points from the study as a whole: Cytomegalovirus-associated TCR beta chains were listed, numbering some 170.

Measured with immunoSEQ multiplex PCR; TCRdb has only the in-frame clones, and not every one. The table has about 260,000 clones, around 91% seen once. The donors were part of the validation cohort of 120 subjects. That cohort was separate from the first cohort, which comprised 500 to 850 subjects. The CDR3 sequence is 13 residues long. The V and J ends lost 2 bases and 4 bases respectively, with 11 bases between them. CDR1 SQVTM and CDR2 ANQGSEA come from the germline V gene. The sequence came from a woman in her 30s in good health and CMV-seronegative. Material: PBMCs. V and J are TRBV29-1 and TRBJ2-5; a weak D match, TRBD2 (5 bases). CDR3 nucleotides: TGCAGCGTTGAATGGGGAGTCGGAGAGACCCAGTACTTC. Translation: CSVEWGVGETQYF.